This T cell receptor (beta chain) derives from a study of cytomegalovirus exposure and HLA in healthy donors. Vbeta (60) and Jbeta (13) primers were used in the PCR. Assay: immunoSEQ multiplex PCR; the TCRdb copy retains only in-frame clones and omits some. The profile shows some 130,000 clones, about three quarters of them singletons. Study-level points and caveats: The study reported that TCR beta sequences accurately predicted HLA-A and HLA-B alleles in most subjects. Reportedly, diagnosis of cytomegalovirus status by the classifier showed high specificity and sensitivity.

Germline CDR1 MNHEY, CDR2 SMNVEV (reference sequence). V was pared by 8 bases and J by 3 bases, with 16 bases between. The CDR3 is 15 residues long. About this clone itself: Its antigen is as yet unknown.

This chain connects TRBV27 to TRBJ1-4; tentatively, D is TRBD1 (6 bases). The sample was PBMCs. This sequence was found in a human donor in good health. CDR3 sequence reads: CASLPRTESNEKLFF. The DNA for the CDR3 is TGTGCCAGCTTACCCCGGACAGAGTCTAATGAAAAACTGTTTTTT.